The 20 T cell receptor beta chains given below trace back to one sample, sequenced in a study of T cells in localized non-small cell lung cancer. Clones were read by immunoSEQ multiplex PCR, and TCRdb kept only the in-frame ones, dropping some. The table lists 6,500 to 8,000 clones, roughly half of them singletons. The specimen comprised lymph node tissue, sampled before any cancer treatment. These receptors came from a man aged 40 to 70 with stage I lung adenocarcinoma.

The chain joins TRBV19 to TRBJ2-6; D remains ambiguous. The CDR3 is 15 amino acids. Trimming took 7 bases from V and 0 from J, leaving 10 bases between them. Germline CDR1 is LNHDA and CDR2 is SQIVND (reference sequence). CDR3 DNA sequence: TGTGCCAGTAAGTTGGACCCCTCTGGGGCCAACGTCCTGACTTTC. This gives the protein CASKLDPSGANVLTF.

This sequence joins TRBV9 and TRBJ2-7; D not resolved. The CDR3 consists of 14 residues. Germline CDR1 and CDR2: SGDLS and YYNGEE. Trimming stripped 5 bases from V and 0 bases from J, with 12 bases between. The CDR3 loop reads CASSEEGASYEQYF. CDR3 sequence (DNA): TGTGCCAGCAGTGAAGAAGGAGCCTCCTACGAGCAGTACTTC.

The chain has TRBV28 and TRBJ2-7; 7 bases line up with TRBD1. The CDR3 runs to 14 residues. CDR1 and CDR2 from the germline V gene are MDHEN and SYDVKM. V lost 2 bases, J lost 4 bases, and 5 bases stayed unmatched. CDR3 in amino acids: CASSLSAGGYEQYF. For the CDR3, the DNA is TGTGCCAGCAGTTTAAGCGCAGGGGGTTACGAGCAGTACTTC. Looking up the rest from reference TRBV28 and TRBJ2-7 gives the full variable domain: DVKVTQSSRYLVKRTGEKVFLECVQDMDHENMFWYRQDPGLGLRLIYFSYDVKMKEKGDIPEGYSVSREKKERFSLILESASTNQTSMYLCASSLSAGGYEQYFGPGTRLTVT.

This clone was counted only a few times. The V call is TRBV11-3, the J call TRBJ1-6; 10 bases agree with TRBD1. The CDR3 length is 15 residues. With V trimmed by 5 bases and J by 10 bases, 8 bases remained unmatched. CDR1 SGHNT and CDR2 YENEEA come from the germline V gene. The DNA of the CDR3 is TGTGCCAGCAGCCGAGGGACAGGGGAGGTGTCACCCCTCCACTTT. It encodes CASSRGTGEVSPLHF.

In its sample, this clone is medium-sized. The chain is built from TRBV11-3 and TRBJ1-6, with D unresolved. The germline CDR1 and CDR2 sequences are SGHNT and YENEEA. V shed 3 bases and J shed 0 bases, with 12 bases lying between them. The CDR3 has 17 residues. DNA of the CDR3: TGTGCCAGCAGCTTGCTACTGCCGAGCTCCTATAATTCACCCCTCCACTTT. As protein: CASSLLLPSSYNSPLHF.

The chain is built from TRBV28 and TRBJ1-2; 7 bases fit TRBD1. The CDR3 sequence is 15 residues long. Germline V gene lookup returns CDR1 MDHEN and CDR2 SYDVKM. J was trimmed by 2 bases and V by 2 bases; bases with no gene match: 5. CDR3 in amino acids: CASSLPGTVNYGYTF. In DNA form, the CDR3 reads TGTGCCAGCAGTTTACCCGGGACAGTCAACTATGGCTACACCTTC.

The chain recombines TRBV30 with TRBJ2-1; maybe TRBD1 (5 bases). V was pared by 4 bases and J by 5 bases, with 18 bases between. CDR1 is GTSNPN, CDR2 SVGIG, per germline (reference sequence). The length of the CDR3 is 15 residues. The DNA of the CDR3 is TGTGCCTGGACCGCCCGGGCAGGGATAGACAATGAGCAGTTCTTC. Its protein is CAWTARAGIDNEQFF.

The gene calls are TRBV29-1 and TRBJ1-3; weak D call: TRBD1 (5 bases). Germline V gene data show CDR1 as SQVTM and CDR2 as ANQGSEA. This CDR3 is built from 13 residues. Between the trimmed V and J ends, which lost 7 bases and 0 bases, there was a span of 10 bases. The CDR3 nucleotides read TGCAGCGCCTCAGGGCTCTCTGGAAACACCATATATTTT. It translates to CSASGLSGNTIYF.

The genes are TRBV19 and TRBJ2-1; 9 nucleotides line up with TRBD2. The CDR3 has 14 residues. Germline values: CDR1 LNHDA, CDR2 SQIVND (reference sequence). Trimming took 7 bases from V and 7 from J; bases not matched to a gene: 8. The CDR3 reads CASKRREGGNEQFF. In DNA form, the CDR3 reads TGTGCCAGTAAGAGGCGGGAGGGCGGGAATGAGCAGTTCTTC.

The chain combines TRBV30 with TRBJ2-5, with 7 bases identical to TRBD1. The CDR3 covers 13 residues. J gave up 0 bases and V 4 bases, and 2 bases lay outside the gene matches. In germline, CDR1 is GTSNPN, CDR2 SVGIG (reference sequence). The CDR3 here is CAWTGGYQETQYF. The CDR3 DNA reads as TGTGCCTGGACAGGGGGTTACCAAGAGACCCAGTACTTC. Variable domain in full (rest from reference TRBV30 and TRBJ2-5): SQTIHQWPATLVQPVGSPLSLECTVEGTSNPNLYWYRQAAGRGLQLLFYSVGIGQISSEVPQNLSASRPQDRQFILSSKKLLLSDSGFYLCAWTGGYQETQYFGPGTRLLVL.

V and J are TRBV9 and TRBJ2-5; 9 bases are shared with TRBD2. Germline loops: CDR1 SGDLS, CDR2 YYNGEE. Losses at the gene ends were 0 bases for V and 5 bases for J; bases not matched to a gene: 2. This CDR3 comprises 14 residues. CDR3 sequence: CASSVGSGGETQYF. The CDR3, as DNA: TGTGCCAGCAGCGTAGGGAGCGGGGGGGAGACCCAGTACTTC.

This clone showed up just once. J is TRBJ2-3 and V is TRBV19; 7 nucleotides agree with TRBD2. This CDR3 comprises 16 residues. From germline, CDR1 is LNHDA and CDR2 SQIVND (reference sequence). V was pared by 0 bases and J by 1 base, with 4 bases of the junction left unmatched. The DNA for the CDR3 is TGTGCCAGTAGTATAGATCACCGGGGGGGCACAGATACGCAGTATTTT. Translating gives CASSIDHRGGTDTQYF.

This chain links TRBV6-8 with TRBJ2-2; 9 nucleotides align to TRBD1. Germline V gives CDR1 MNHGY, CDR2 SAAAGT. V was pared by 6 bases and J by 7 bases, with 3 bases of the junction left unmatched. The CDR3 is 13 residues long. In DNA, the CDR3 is TGTGCCAGCAGCACAGGGGGCGGCGGGGAGCTGTTTTTT. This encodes CASSTGGGGELFF.

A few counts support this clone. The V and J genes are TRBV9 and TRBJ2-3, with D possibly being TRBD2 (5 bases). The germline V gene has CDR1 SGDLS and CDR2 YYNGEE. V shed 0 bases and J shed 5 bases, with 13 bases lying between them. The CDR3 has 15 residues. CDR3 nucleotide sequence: TGTGCCAGCAGCGTAGGTAGGCTAGCCGGAGATACGCAGTATTTT. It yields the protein CASSVGRLAGDTQYF.

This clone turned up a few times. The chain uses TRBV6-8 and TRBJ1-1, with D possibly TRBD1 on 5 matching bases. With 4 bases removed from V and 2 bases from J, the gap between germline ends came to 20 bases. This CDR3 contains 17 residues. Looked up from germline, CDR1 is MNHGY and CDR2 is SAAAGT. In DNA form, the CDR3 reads TGTGCCAGCAGTTTCCAAGCCCACGGGGGGGGAAACACTGAAGCTTTCTTT. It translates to CASSFQAHGGGNTEAFF.

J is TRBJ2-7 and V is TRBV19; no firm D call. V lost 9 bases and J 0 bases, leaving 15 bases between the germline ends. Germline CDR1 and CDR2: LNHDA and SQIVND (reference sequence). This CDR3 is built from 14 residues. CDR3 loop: CASKDQMSSYEQYF. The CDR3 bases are TGTGCCAGCAAGGACCAAATGAGCTCCTACGAGCAGTACTTC.

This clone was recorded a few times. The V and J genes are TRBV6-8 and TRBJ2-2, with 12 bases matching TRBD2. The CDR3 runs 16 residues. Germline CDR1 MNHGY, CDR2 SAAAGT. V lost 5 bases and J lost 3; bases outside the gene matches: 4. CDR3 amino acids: CASSRTSGMDTGELFF. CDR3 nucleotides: TGTGCCAGCAGTCGGACTAGCGGGATGGACACCGGGGAGCTGTTTTTT.

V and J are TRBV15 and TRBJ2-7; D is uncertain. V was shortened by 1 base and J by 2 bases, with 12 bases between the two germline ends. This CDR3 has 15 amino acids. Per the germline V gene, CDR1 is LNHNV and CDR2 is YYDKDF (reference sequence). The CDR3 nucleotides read TGTGCCACCAGCAGAGGAAGGCCTCCGGCCTACGAGCAGTACTTC. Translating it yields CATSRGRPPAYEQYF.

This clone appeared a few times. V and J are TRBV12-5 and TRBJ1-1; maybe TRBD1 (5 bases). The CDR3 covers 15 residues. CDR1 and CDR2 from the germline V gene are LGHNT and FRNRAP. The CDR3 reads CASSREQALNTEAFF. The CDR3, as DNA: TGTGCCAGTTCCCGGGAACAGGCCTTGAACACTGAAGCTTTCTTT. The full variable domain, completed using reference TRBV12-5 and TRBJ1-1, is DARVTQTPRHKVTEMGQEVTMRCQPILGHNTVFWYRQTMMQGLELLAYFRNRAPLDDSGMPKDRFSAEMPDATLATLKIQPSEPRDSAVYFCASSREQALNTEAFFGQGTRLTVV.

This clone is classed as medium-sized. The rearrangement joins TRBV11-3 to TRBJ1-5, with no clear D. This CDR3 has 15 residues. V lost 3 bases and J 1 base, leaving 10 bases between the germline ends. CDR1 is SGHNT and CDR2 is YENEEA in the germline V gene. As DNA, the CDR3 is TGTGCCAGCAGCTTGTACGGTAGCAGCAATCAGCCCCAGCATTTT. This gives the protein CASSLYGSSNQPQHF.